Presented here are 30 T cell receptor beta chains from one specimen sequenced in a study of blood T cell repertoires in COVID-19. Clones were sequenced by immunoSEQ multiplex PCR, and TCRdb holds only the in-frame ones, with some missing. Counted here are 200,000 to 300,000 clones, around 88% occurring once; the ten biggest clones make up roughly 2.5%. Sequencing was performed on PBMCs or T cells enriched from blood (not recorded which). The receptors stem from a woman between 40 and 50 years old with acute COVID-19.

Here the CDR3 DNA reads TGTGCCAGCAGCTTGACAGGGTACACAGATACGCAGTATTTT. Residues: CASSLTGYTDTQYF. The genes are TRBV7-2 and TRBJ2-3; TRBD1 aligns across 7 bases. The CDR3 sequence is 14 residues long. The germline CDR1 and CDR2 sequences are SGHTA and FQGNSA. Unmatched junction bases numbered 2, after V lost 3 bases and J lost 2 bases.

The chain recombines TRBV18 with TRBJ1-3; no reliable D call. Germline V CDR1 and CDR2: KGHSH, LQKENI. The ends were cut back, 2 bases at V and 0 bases at J, with 5 bases in the middle. The CDR3 runs 14 residues. CDR3 sequence (DNA): TGTGCCAGCTCACCAGAGAACTCTGGAAACACCATATATTTT. Its protein product is CASSPENSGNTIYF.

The chain uses TRBV6-6 and TRBJ2-1, with TRBD2 identical over 12 bases. Trimming took 5 bases from V and 6 from J; bases not matched to a gene: 8. Per the germline V gene, CDR1 is MNHNY and CDR2 is SVGAGI (reference sequence). The CDR3 runs to 16 residues. The CDR3 spells CASSPSRLAGANEQFF. The CDR3 nucleotides read TGTGCCAGCAGTCCGTCTAGACTAGCGGGGGCCAATGAGCAGTTCTTC.

The chain is built from TRBV19 and TRBJ2-2; maybe TRBD1 (5 bases). CDR1 and CDR2 from the germline V gene are LNHDA and SQIVND (reference sequence). The CDR3 covers 14 residues. The ends were cut back, 3 bases at V and 4 bases at J, with 9 bases in the middle. Here the CDR3 reads CASSMGRATGELFF. The CDR3 DNA follows: TGTGCCAGTAGTATGGGCAGGGCCACCGGGGAGCTGTTTTTT.

This chain joins TRBV10-3 and TRBJ2-3, with 14 bases identical to TRBD2. V lost 5 bases, J lost 4 bases, and 5 bases stayed unmatched. This CDR3 comprises 16 residues. CDR1 is ENHRY, CDR2 SYGVKD, per germline. CDR3 bases: TGTGCCATCAGTTGGACTAGCGGGGGGAAGGCAGATACGCAGTATTTT. The encoded protein is CAISWTSGGKADTQYF.

The chain couples TRBV7-2 to TRBJ2-3, with 9 positions matching TRBD2. The CDR3 contains 14 residues. The trim removed 4 bases at V and 6 bases at J, leaving 5 bases unmatched. Germline values: CDR1 SGHTA, CDR2 FQGNSA. The CDR3 bases are TGTGCCAGCAGCTCTCTAGCGGGGCCCGATACGCAGTATTTT. It codes for CASSSLAGPDTQYF.

This clone is a singleton in its sample. V is TRBV27 and J is TRBJ2-1; D uncertain. The CDR3 contains 16 residues. V was cut by 0 bases and J by 4 bases, with 13 bases left in between. The V gene's germline CDR1 is MNHEY and CDR2 SMNVEV (reference sequence). In nucleotides, the CDR3 is TGTGCCAGCAGTTTATCCCCTAGAATCGGTTACAATGAGCAGTTCTTC. Translated, it gives CASSLSPRIGYNEQFF.

The chain has TRBV12-3 or TRBV12-4 and TRBJ2-1, with 10 bases matching TRBD1. The CDR3 spans 13 residues. The DNA for the CDR3 is TGTGCGACAGGGACAGGGGTCAGCCATGAGCAGTTCTTC. Encoded protein: CATGTGVSHEQFF.

This chain's CDR3 is CATYEQYF. Here the CDR3 DNA reads TGTGCCACTTACGAGCAGTACTTC. The genes are TRBV21-1 and TRBJ2-7; the D call in the table, TRBD2, was not verified against the DNA. TRBV21-1 is an annotated pseudogene. The CDR3 runs to 8 residues.

The CDR3 sequence: CASSKADGTGHSNQPQHF. CDR3 nucleotide sequence: TGTGCCAGCAGCAAAGCAGATGGGACAGGGCATAGCAATCAGCCCCAGCATTTT. The chain joins TRBV21-1 to TRBJ1-5; TRBD1, the table's D call, lacks a check against the DNA. TRBV21-1 is a listed pseudogene. This CDR3 region has 18 residues.

CDR3 nucleotides: TGTGCCAGCAGCTTAAAGGGAGGCAGCACTGAAGCTTTCTTT. It encodes CASSLKGGSTEAFF. The V and J genes are TRBV7-9 and TRBJ1-1; no firm D call. Germline V gene lookup returns CDR1 SEHNR and CDR2 FQNEAQ (reference sequence). The V gene lost 2 bases and the J gene lost 4 bases, with 11 bases spanning the gap. CDR3 length: 14 amino acids.

This sequence joins TRBV9 and TRBJ2-1; 8 bases match TRBD2. The CDR3 spans 14 residues. Germline loops: CDR1 SGDLS, CDR2 YYNGEE. The V segment lost 4 bases and the J segment 5 bases; nucleotides outside the gene matches: 5. CDR3 in DNA: TGTGCCAGCAGCATTAGCGGGGACCACAATGAGCAGTTCTTC. It yields the protein CASSISGDHNEQFF.

The gene calls are TRBV5-8 and TRBJ2-7; 9 bases line up with TRBD1. Unmatched junction bases numbered 4, after V lost 2 bases and J lost 4 bases. The CDR3 has 14 residues. Germline V gene data show CDR1 as SGHTS and CDR2 as YDEGEE. In DNA, the CDR3 is TGTGCCAGCAGCTTCCGGACAGGGGAGTACGAGCAGTACTTC. Translating gives CASSFRTGEYEQYF.

This chain uses TRBV5-1 with TRBJ2-7, with D tentatively TRBD1 (5 bases). V was clipped by 0 bases and J by 3 bases, with 22 bases between them. The CDR3 has 18 residues. Germline V gives CDR1 SGHRS, CDR2 YFSETQ. This CDR3 reads CASSLGPGRLPTIYEQYF. CDR3 coding DNA: TGCGCCAGCAGCTTGGGGCCAGGGCGTCTACCGACGATCTACGAGCAGTACTTC.

This rearrangement joins TRBV5-1 to TRBJ1-1; D is possibly TRBD1 (5 bases). The CDR3 runs 14 residues. The germline V gene has CDR1 SGHRS and CDR2 YFSETQ. The V end lost 0 bases, the J end lost 2 bases, and 8 bases lay between the germline ends. Here the CDR3 DNA reads TGCGCCAGCAGCTTGGGACAGCCCAACACTGAAGCTTTCTTT. The encoded protein is CASSLGQPNTEAFF.

This rearrangement joins TRBV5-1 to TRBJ1-2; D may be TRBD1 (6 bases). From germline, CDR1 is SGHRS and CDR2 YFSETQ. With 0 bases removed from V and 2 bases from J, the gap between germline ends came to 8 bases. The CDR3 has 14 residues. The CDR3 DNA reads as TGCGCCAGCAGCTTGGACAGGGAGAACTATGGCTACACCTTC. Translated: CASSLDRENYGYTF.

The V gene is TRBV7-8, the J gene TRBJ2-1; 16 nucleotides line up with TRBD2. The CDR3 length is 16 residues. Germline V gene data show CDR1 as SGHVS and CDR2 as FQNEAQ. With 6 bases clipped from V and 8 bases from J, the junction kept 7 bases outside the gene matches. The CDR3 nucleotides read TGTGCCAGCAGTTTTCCGGGACTAGCGGGGGGGCATGAGCAGTTCTTC. It yields the protein CASSFPGLAGGHEQFF.

The chain couples TRBV13 to TRBJ2-3, with TRBD2 identical over 8 bases. V was clipped by 4 bases and J by 3 bases; unmatched bases: 9. The CDR3 runs 16 residues. Looked up from germline, CDR1 is PRHDT and CDR2 is FYEKMQ (reference sequence). CDR3 sequence (DNA): TGTGCCAGCAGCTCGTCGCGAAGCGGGGGAACAGATACGCAGTATTTT. This sequence encodes CASSSSRSGGTDTQYF.

The chain employs TRBV6-5 and TRBJ1-6; 8 bases map to TRBD1. J gave up 1 base and V 9 bases, and 5 bases lay outside the gene matches. Germline V gene sequence: CDR1 MNHEY, CDR2 SVGAGI. This CDR3 contains 15 residues. The CDR3 sequence: CASFRGRSYNSPLHF. CDR3 coding DNA: TGTGCCAGTTTCAGGGGGCGATCCTATAATTCACCCCTCCACTTT.

V and J are TRBV7-2 and TRBJ2-7; possible D gene TRBD1, 6 bases. The V end was cut by 3 bases, the J end by 4 bases, with 10 bases between. The CDR3 has 13 residues. Germline V gene sequence: CDR1 SGHTA, CDR2 FQGNSA. CDR3 in amino acids: CASSLGAGYEQYF. For the CDR3, the DNA is TGTGCCAGCAGCTTGGGGGCAGGGTACGAGCAGTACTTC.

The chain combines TRBV9 with TRBJ1-6; 7 nucleotides agree with TRBD1. Germline CDR1 is SGDLS and CDR2 is YYNGEE. Losses at the gene ends were 0 bases for V and 8 bases for J; bases not matched to a gene: 14. The CDR3 consists of 18 residues. The CDR3 here is CASSVVPWSRGEYSPLHF. The DNA of the CDR3 is TGTGCCAGCAGCGTAGTACCATGGTCCAGGGGGGAGTATTCACCCCTCCACTTT.

The rearrangement links TRBV7-8 to TRBJ2-3; a weak D match, TRBD1 (6 bases). CDR1 and CDR2 from the germline V gene are SGHVS and FQNEAQ. The V and J ends lost 5 bases and 0 bases respectively, with 15 bases between them. The CDR3 runs to 16 residues. CDR3 sequence: CASSPPGQASTDTQYF. CDR3 sequence (DNA): TGTGCCAGCAGCCCCCCGGGACAAGCTAGCACAGATACGCAGTATTTT.

The rearrangement uses TRBV9 and TRBJ1-1, with 8 bases that match TRBD1. Per germline, CDR1 SGDLS and CDR2 YYNGEE. V was pared by 4 bases and J by 1 base, with 9 bases of the junction left unmatched. This CDR3 is 16 amino acids long. In nucleotides, the CDR3 is TGTGCCAGCAGCCCACAGGGGGTCGTGAGGAACACTGAAGCTTTCTTT. Translation: CASSPQGVVRNTEAFF.

This rearrangement joins TRBV29-1 to TRBJ1-2; 7 positions match TRBD1. The germline V gene has CDR1 SQVTM and CDR2 ANQGSEA. With 2 bases clipped from V and 0 bases from J, the junction kept 6 bases outside the gene matches. The CDR3 has 15 residues. The CDR3, as DNA: TGCAGCGTTGAAAAGACAGGGTTCGCTAACTATGGCTACACCTTC. Amino acids: CSVEKTGFANYGYTF.

The rearrangement uses TRBV10-1 and TRBJ1-5; 9 bases match TRBD1. Germline V gene sequence: CDR1 WNHNN, CDR2 SYGVQD (reference sequence). V was pared by 10 bases and J by 2 bases, with 15 bases of the junction left unmatched. CDR3 length equals 17 residues. Here the CDR3 reads CATRGLYRGLGNQPQHF. Here the CDR3 DNA reads TGCGCCACGAGGGGGCTTTACAGGGGGCTAGGCAATCAGCCCCAGCATTTT.

The rearrangement joins TRBV24-1 to TRBJ1-5; D unresolved. Germline CDR1 reads KGHDR; CDR2 reads SFDVKD. Trimming took off 7 bases at V and 0 bases at J, with 12 bases between the two ends. The CDR3 covers 15 residues. DNA of the CDR3: TGTGCCACCAGGCCGGGAGGGCCTAGCAATCAGCCCCAGCATTTT. Encoded protein: CATRPGGPSNQPQHF.

The rearrangement joins TRBV6-5 to TRBJ1-2, with 7 nucleotides matching TRBD1. There are 14 residues in the CDR3. J lost 6 bases, V lost 2 bases, and 6 bases had no gene match. Germline loops: CDR1 MNHEY, CDR2 SVGAGI. In DNA form, the CDR3 reads TGTGCCAGCAGTTACATGACAGGGCGGAATGGCTACACCTTC. This gives the protein CASSYMTGRNGYTF.

The rearrangement links TRBV10-1 to TRBJ1-1, with a possible D match to TRBD1 (5 bases). V was cut by 5 bases and J by 0 bases, with 7 bases left in between. This CDR3 has 13 amino acids. Germline lookup yields CDR1 WNHNN and CDR2 SYGVQD (reference sequence). The CDR3, as DNA: TGCGCCAGCAGTACAGGATTGAACACTGAAGCTTTCTTT. It encodes CASSTGLNTEAFF.

This chain links TRBV24-1 with TRBJ1-5; 12 bases are a match to TRBD1. Germline CDR1 reads KGHDR; CDR2 reads SFDVKD. This CDR3 contains 15 residues. The trim removed 3 bases at V and 7 bases at J, leaving 3 bases unmatched. The CDR3 DNA reads as TGTGCCACCAGTGATGCCGGGACAGGGGGCCAGCCCCAGCATTTT. Amino acid sequence: CATSDAGTGGQPQHF.

The chain recombines TRBV7-2 with TRBJ2-3, with D perhaps TRBD2 (6 bases). Germline-derived CDR1 and CDR2 are SGHTA and FQGNSA. V lost 0 bases to trimming and J lost 1 base, with 8 bases between them. The CDR3 has 15 residues. CDR3 in amino acids: CASSLAAGGTDTQYF. The CDR3 region has the DNA TGTGCCAGCAGCTTAGCAGCGGGCGGCACAGATACGCAGTATTTT.